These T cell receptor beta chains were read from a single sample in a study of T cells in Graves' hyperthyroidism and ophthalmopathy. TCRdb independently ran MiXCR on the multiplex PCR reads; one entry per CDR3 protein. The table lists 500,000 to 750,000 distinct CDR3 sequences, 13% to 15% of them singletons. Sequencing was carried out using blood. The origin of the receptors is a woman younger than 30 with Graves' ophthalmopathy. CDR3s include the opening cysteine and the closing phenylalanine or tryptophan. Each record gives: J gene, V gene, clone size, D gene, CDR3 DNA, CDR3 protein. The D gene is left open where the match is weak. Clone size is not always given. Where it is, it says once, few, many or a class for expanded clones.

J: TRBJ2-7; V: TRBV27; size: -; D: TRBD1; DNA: TGTGCCAGCTGGTCGGGGACAGCCTACGAGCAGTACTTC; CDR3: CASWSGTAYEQYF
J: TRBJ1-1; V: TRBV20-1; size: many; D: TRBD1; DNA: TGCAGTGCTAGGACCGGGACAGGGATATACACTGAAGCTTTCTTT; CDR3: CSARTGTGIYTEAFF
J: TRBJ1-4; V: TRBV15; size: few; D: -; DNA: TGTGCCACCAGTACGCTAAGCCAATCACCCCGGTGGAATGAAAAACTGTTTTTT; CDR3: CATSTLSQSPRWNEKLFF
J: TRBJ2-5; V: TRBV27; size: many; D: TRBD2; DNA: TGTGCCAGCAGTCCCTCCGCGGGCGGGGGTGTCCAAGAGACCCAGTACTTC; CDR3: CASSPSAGGGVQETQYF
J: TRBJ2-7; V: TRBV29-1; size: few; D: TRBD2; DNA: TGCAGCGTTGGACTAGCGGGAGGCTACGAGCAGTACTTC; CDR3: CSVGLAGGYEQYF
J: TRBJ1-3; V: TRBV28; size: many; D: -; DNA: TGTGCCAGCATGCCCCCTGGAAACACCATATATTTT; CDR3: CASMPPGNTIYF
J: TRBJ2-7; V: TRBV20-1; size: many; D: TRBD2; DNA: TGCAGTGCTAGTACGACTAGCGGACTCTACGAGCAGTACTTC; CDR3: CSASTTSGLYEQYF
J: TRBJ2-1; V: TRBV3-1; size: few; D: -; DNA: TGTGCCAGCAGCCAGGCCCAGTCGGACGCCAACAATGAGCAGTTCTTC; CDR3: CASSQAQSDANNEQFF
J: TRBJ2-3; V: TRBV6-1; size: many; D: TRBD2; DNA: TGTGCCAGCAGTTGGAACCTAGCGGGAGGGAGCACAGATACGCAGTATTTT; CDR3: CASSWNLAGGSTDTQYF
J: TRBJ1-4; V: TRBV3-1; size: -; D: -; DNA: TGTGCCAGCAGCCCGCCGGCCTCCCCGGGGGACGAAAAACTGTTTTTT; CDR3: CASSPPASPGDEKLFF
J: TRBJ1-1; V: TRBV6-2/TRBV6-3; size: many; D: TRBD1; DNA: TGTGCCAGCAGTTACTGGACAGGGGTTGGGGTAAAGGCTGAAGCTTTCTTT; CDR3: CASSYWTGVGVKAEAFF
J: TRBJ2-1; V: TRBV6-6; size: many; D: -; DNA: TGTGCCAGCAGTTACTGGGGGGGCGCGGGCAATGAGCAGTTCTTC; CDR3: CASSYWGGAGNEQFF
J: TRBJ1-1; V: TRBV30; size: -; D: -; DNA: TGTGCCTGTACCCTACAGGGTTGGCACACTGAAGCTTTCTTT; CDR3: CACTLQGWHTEAFF
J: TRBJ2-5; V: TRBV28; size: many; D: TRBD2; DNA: TGTGCCAGCAGCGAGGTGGTAGCGGGTCAAGAGACCCAGTACTTC; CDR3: CASSEVVAGQETQYF
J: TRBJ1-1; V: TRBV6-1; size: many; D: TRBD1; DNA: TGTGCCAGCAGTGCCCGGAGGGACAGGGGGAACACTGAAGCTTTCTTT; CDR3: CASSARRDRGNTEAFF
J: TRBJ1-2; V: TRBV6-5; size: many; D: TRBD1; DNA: TGTGCCAGCAGTTACAGGCAGGGGGCTTTAGATGGCTACACCTTC; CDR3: CASSYRQGALDGYTF
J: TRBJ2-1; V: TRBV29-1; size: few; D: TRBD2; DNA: TGCAGCGTTGACAGGGATAAAGGACTAGCGGGCGTCCACAATGAGCAGTTCTTC; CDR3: CSVDRDKGLAGVHNEQFF
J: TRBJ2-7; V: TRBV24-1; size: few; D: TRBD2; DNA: TGTGCCACCAGTCCATCCTCGCGTCTAGCGGGGACAAAGCAGTACTTC; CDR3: CATSPSSRLAGTKQYF
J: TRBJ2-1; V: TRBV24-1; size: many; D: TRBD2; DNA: TGTGCCACCAGCGGAGGACTAGCGGTCTACAATGAGCAGTTCTTC; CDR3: CATSGGLAVYNEQFF
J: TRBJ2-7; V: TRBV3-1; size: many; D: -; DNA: TGTGCCAGCAGCCCACAAGAAGGATCGTACGAGCAGTACTTC; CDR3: CASSPQEGSYEQYF
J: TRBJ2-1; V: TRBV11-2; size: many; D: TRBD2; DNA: TGTGCCAGCAGCCCAGTAGCGGGAGCCTCCTACAATGAGCAGTTCTTC; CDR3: CASSPVAGASYNEQFF
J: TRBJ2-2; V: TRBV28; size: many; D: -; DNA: TGTGCCAGCAGGAATGAAAACACCGGGGAGCTGTTTTTT; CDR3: CASRNENTGELFF
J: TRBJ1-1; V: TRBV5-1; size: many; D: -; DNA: TGCGCCAGCAGCACGAACGGGGCACCCTTGAACACTGAAGCTTTCTTT; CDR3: CASSTNGAPLNTEAFF
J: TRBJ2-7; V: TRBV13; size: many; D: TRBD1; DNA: TGTGCCAGCAGCTACGGACAGGGGGCAGGCGAGCAGTACTTC; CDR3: CASSYGQGAGEQYF